Listed below are T cell receptor beta chains from one sample, sequenced in a study of human T cells and chemical hapten exposure. TCRdb re-called the RACE reads with MiXCR, one entry per CDR3 protein. The sample contains about 58,000 distinct CDR3 sequences, 12% of which appear only once. This specimen was whole blood, taken in connection with sensitization to the hapten diphenylcyclopropenone (DPC). The receptors come from a man between 25 and 39 years old with alopecia areata. Some clones in this sample may be carry-over from other donors' samples. CDR3s include the opening cysteine and the closing phenylalanine or tryptophan. The D gene is left open where the match is weak. Only part of the rows carry a size: once, few, many, or a class if the clone is expanded.

D: .
size: few
J: TRBJ2-5
V: TRBV7-6
DNA: TGTGCCAGCAGCTTAGGTACAGTCCAAGAGACCCAGTACTTC
CDR3: CASSLGTVQETQYF

D: TRBD1
size: .
J: TRBJ2-7
V: TRBV6-5
DNA: TGTGCCAGCACCGTCCGCCGGGACAGGGTCTACGAGCAGTACTTC
CDR3: CASTVRRDRVYEQYF

D: TRBD1
size: .
J: TRBJ1-1
V: TRBV27
DNA: TGTGCCAGCAGTAAGGGACAGTACACTGAAGCTTTCTTT
CDR3: CASSKGQYTEAFF

D: .
size: many
J: TRBJ2-3
V: TRBV12-3/TRBV12-4
DNA: TGTGCCAGCAGTTTAACTGGCCCAGTTATGCAGTATTTT
CDR3: CASSLTGPVMQYF

D: .
size: many
J: TRBJ1-2
V: TRBV7-3
DNA: TGTGCCAGCAGCTTAACAGCGACAGGAGACTATGGCTACACCTTC
CDR3: CASSLTATGDYGYTF

D: .
size: few
J: TRBJ2-2
V: TRBV29-1
DNA: TGCAGCGGGATGCCATCGGAGGCCGGGGAGCTGTTTTTT
CDR3: CSGMPSEAGELFF

D: TRBD1
size: few
J: TRBJ1-5
V: TRBV7-9
DNA: TGTGCCAGCAGCGCGCAGGGAGGGGGCTATCAGCCCCAGCATTTT
CDR3: CASSAQGGGYQPQHF

D: .
size: many
J: TRBJ2-3
V: TRBV7-3
DNA: TGTGCCAGCAGCTCCCGAACCGACCGCCTAGATACGCAGTATTTT
CDR3: CASSSRTDRLDTQYF

D: TRBD1
size: many
J: TRBJ1-1
V: TRBV29-1
DNA: TGCAGCGTTGCTCTCAGGGGGGACGCTTTCTTT
CDR3: CSVALRGDAFF

D: .
size: many
J: TRBJ2-7
V: TRBV28
DNA: TGTGCCAGCGGCGGACCGGGTAGGAGCTACGAGCAGTACTTC
CDR3: CASGGPGRSYEQYF

D: TRBD2
size: few
J: TRBJ2-1
V: TRBV6-1
DNA: TGTGCCAGCAGTGAAGCGTTGGGACTAAAGTTCTTC
CDR3: CASSEALGLKFF

D: TRBD1
size: .
J: TRBJ2-1
V: TRBV9
DNA: TGTGCCAGCAGCTCCACAGGGGGGGAGCAGTTCTTC
CDR3: CASSSTGGEQFF

D: TRBD1
size: .
J: TRBJ2-3
V: TRBV7-2
DNA: TGTGCCAGCAGCTTAGAGATAGGGGGCTCTACAGATACGCAGTATTTT
CDR3: CASSLEIGGSTDTQYF

D: .
size: .
J: TRBJ2-3
V: TRBV9
DNA: TGTGCCAGCAGCGTAGAAACAGATACGCAGTATTTT
CDR3: CASSVETDTQYF

D: .
size: .
J: TRBJ2-6
V: TRBV7-8
DNA: TGTGCCAGCAGCTTAATGAGCACATGGTCTGGGGCCAACGTCCTGACTTTC
CDR3: CASSLMSTWSGANVLTF

D: TRBD2
size: many
J: TRBJ2-1
V: TRBV7-3
DNA: TGTGCCAGCAGCTTAGGTTTTCGGGGGGGCCCCAATGAGCAGTTCTTC
CDR3: CASSLGFRGGPNEQFF

D: TRBD1
size: .
J: TRBJ1-6
V: TRBV6-5
DNA: TGTGCCAACAGAACCGGGACAGTCAATTCACCCCTCCACTTT
CDR3: CANRTGTVNSPLHF

D: TRBD1
size: .
J: TRBJ1-2
V: TRBV28
DNA: TGTGCCAGCAGTCTGGACAGGGGCTACACCTTC
CDR3: CASSLDRGYTF

D: .
size: many
J: TRBJ2-2
V: TRBV9
DNA: TGTGCCAGCAGCCCTCGGCCCACAGGGTCCGGGGAGCTGTTTTTT
CDR3: CASSPRPTGSGELFF

D: TRBD2
size: few
J: TRBJ2-5
V: TRBV20-1
DNA: TGCAGTGCTTTTCCGTCGACTAGCGGGAATGGAGAGACCCAGTACTTC
CDR3: CSAFPSTSGNGETQYF

D: .
size: few
J: TRBJ1-1
V: TRBV29-1
DNA: TGCAGCGGACAGAACACTGAAGCTTTCTTT
CDR3: CSGQNTEAFF

D: .
size: many
J: TRBJ1-3
V: TRBV7-8
DNA: TGTGCCAGCAGTCGTGGACAGTCTGGAAACACCATATATTTT
CDR3: CASSRGQSGNTIYF

D: .
size: .
J: TRBJ2-3
V: TRBV28
DNA: TGTGCCAGCAGTTTAATGGGGGTGAGCACAGATACGCAGTATTTT
CDR3: CASSLMGVSTDTQYF

D: .
size: few
J: TRBJ2-5
V: TRBV11-1
DNA: TGTGCCAGCAGTTTAAGCGGAAAGCAAGAGACCCAGTACTTC
CDR3: CASSLSGKQETQYF

D: .
size: many
J: TRBJ1-6
V: TRBV3-1
DNA: TGTGCCAGCAGCCAAGGACAGAGGGCTGGTAATTCACCCCTCCACTTT
CDR3: CASSQGQRAGNSPLHF